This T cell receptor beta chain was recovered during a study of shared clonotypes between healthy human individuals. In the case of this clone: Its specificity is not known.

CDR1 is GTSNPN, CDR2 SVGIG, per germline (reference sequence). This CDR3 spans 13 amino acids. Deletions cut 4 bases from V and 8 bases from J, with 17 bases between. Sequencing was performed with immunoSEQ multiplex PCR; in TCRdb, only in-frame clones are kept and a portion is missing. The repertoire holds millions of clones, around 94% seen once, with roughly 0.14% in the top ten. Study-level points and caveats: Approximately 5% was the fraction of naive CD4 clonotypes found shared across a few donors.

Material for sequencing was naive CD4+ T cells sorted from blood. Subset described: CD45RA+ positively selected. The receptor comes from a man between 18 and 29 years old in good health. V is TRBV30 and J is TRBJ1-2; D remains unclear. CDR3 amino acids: CAWTEKGTGGYTF. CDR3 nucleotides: TGTGCCTGGACCGAAAAGGGAACGGGGGGCTACACCTTC.